Listed here are 20 T cell receptor beta chains from one sample, sequenced in a study of cytomegalovirus exposure and HLA in healthy donors. 60 Vbeta and 13 Jbeta primers were used in PCR. TCRdb keeps only in-frame clones here, not all; method: immunoSEQ multiplex PCR. The data hold about 150,000 clones, with roughly 80% observed a single time. Sequencing was performed on PBMCs. These receptors all stem from a man younger than 30 in good health and CMV-seronegative.

This chain connects TRBV6-5 to TRBJ2-2, with D possibly matching TRBD1 (8 bases). Per germline, CDR1 MNHEY and CDR2 SVGAGI. V lost 6 bases and J lost 6, with 17 bases in between. The CDR3 length is 15 residues. The CDR3 spells CASSRTGRGPGELFF. Here the CDR3 DNA reads TGTGCCAGCAGCCGGACAGGGAGGGGGCCCGGGGAGCTGTTTTTT.

This clone was observed a handful of times. The chain uses TRBV6-1 and TRBJ2-3; 7 bases line up with TRBD2. Per the germline V gene, CDR1 is MNHNS and CDR2 is SASEGT. Losses at the gene ends were 5 bases for V and 5 bases for J; bases not matched to a gene: 7. The CDR3 has 14 amino acids. CDR3 protein: CASSREVGQDTQYF. The CDR3 region has the DNA TGTGCCAGCAGTCGGGAGGTCGGTCAAGATACGCAGTATTTT.

The rearrangement uses TRBV5-1 and TRBJ2-3; D gene uncertain. Trimming took 0 bases from V and 0 from J, leaving 11 bases between them. CDR1 and CDR2 (germline): SGHRS, YFSETQ. The CDR3 has 16 amino acids. CDR3 bases: TGCGCCAGCAGCTTGGGTATTACAGATAGCACAGATACGCAGTATTTT. Translated, it gives CASSLGITDSTDTQYF.

The chain carries TRBV11-2 and TRBJ2-7, with a possible D match to TRBD1 (6 bases). The germline V gene has CDR1 SGHAT and CDR2 FQNNGV. The CDR3 covers 14 residues. The ends were cut back, 4 bases at V and 2 bases at J, with 12 bases in the middle. CDR3 bases: TGTGCCAGCAGCTCCTGGGACACGCCCTACGAGCAGTACTTC. Amino acid sequence: CASSSWDTPYEQYF.

This clone was seen only once. The chain uses TRBV5-4 and TRBJ1-1, with TRBD1 matching over 9 bases. The CDR3 loop spans 15 amino acids. CDR1 is SGHNT and CDR2 is YYREEE in the germline V gene (reference sequence). V gave up 3 bases and J gave up 3 bases; unmatched junction bases: 6. In DNA form, the CDR3 reads TGTGCCAGCAGCTCCCCGGACAGGGGTCACACTGAAGCTTTCTTT. It translates to CASSSPDRGHTEAFF.

The chain has TRBV9 and TRBJ1-3; 8 bases agree with TRBD1. V lost 1 base, J lost 1 base, and 7 bases stayed unmatched. This CDR3 has 17 residues. Germline CDR1 and CDR2: SGDLS and YYNGEE. The CDR3 sequence: CASSVPGTGASGNTIYF. CDR3 coding DNA: TGTGCCAGCAGCGTACCCGGGACAGGAGCTTCTGGAAACACCATATATTTT.

This clone was counted a single time. The CDR3 nucleotides are TGTGCCAGCAGTCACAGGGGGTACACTGAAGCTTTCTTT. Its protein is CASSHRGYTEAFF. This chain connects TRBV28 to TRBJ1-1, with 8 bases aligning to TRBD1. Per germline, CDR1 MDHEN and CDR2 SYDVKM. The J segment lost 3 bases and the V segment lost 5 bases, leaving 2 bases of the junction unmatched. The CDR3 is 13 amino acids.

This chain links TRBV30 with TRBJ2-1, with D possibly TRBD1 on 5 matching bases. Germline loops: CDR1 GTSNPN, CDR2 SVGIG (reference sequence). V was cut by 4 bases and J by 4 bases, with 14 bases left in between. CDR3 length equals 14 residues. The CDR3 coding sequence is TGTGCCTGGAACAGGCGCTCCTATTACAATGAGCAGTTCTTC. Translating it yields CAWNRRSYYNEQFF.

CDR3 in amino acids: CATSPRHRSNTGELFF. The CDR3 DNA sequence: TGTGCCACCAGCCCCCGGCACAGATCGAACACCGGGGAGCTGTTTTTT. The chain joins TRBV15 to TRBJ2-2, with unresolved D. Looked up from germline, CDR1 is LNHNV and CDR2 is YYDKDF (reference sequence). This CDR3 spans 16 amino acids. V shed 5 bases and J shed 0 bases, with 13 bases lying between them.

The J gene is TRBJ2-7, the V gene TRBV28; tentative D call: TRBD2 (5 bases). The CDR3 has 14 residues. V gave up 6 bases and J gave up 2 bases, with 14 bases separating them. Germline V gives CDR1 MDHEN, CDR2 SYDVKM. The CDR3 here is CASRGLTTTYEQYF. In DNA, the CDR3 is TGTGCCAGCAGGGGCCTGACTACCACCTACGAGCAGTACTTC.

This chain's CDR3 is CASSQGAKSNQPQHF. In nucleotides, the CDR3 is TGTGCCAGCAGCCAGGGGGCGAAAAGCAATCAGCCCCAGCATTTT. The rearrangement links TRBV27 to TRBJ1-5, with 8 bases fitting TRBD1. Germline V gene sequence: CDR1 MNHEY, CDR2 SMNVEV (reference sequence). The CDR3 is 15 amino acids. After removal of 6 bases from V and 1 base from J, the junction contained 5 bases not matched to a gene.

The chain joins TRBV15 to TRBJ2-5, with a possible D match to TRBD1 (6 bases). With 3 bases removed from V and 5 bases from J, the gap between germline ends came to 16 bases. The CDR3 runs 15 residues. From germline, CDR1 is LNHNV and CDR2 YYDKDF (reference sequence). CDR3 region: CATSSPGAPLETQYF. The DNA for the CDR3 is TGTGCCACCAGCAGTCCAGGGGCGCCCCTCGAGACCCAGTACTTC.

V gene TRBV28 combines with J gene TRBJ1-5; D remains unclear. The CDR3 loop spans 13 amino acids. The V and J ends lost 4 bases and 1 base respectively, with 5 bases between them. CDR1 is MDHEN, CDR2 SYDVKM, per germline. The CDR3 nucleotides are TGTGCCAGCAGTTCCTACAGCAATCAGCCCCAGCATTTT. Translated: CASSSYSNQPQHF.

The chain employs TRBV11-2 and TRBJ1-2, with D unresolved. The CDR3 runs 13 residues. Germline values: CDR1 SGHAT, CDR2 FQNNGV. The V end was cut by 5 bases, the J end by 6 bases, with 13 bases between. The CDR3: CASSGKTRDGYTF. The CDR3, as DNA: TGTGCCAGCAGCGGAAAGACGAGGGATGGCTACACCTTC.

In the case of this clone: The junction shows a germline mismatch at one end, possibly a read error. J is TRBJ2-1 and V is TRBV5-4; TRBD2 matches 9 bases. Germline lookup yields CDR1 SGHNT and CDR2 YYREEE (reference sequence). The CDR3 covers 15 residues. The CDR3 region is CASSSTGTSYDEQFF. As DNA, the CDR3 is TGTGCCAGCAGCTCGACCGGGACTAGCTACGATGAGCAGTTCTTC. Full variable domain (missing parts from reference TRBV5-4 and TRBJ2-1): ETGVTQSPTHLIKTRGQQVTLRCSSQSGHNTVSWYQQALGQGPQFIFQYYREEENGRGNFPPRFSGLQFPNYSSELNVNALELDDSALYLCASSSTGTSYDEQFFGPGTRLTVL.

This sequence joins TRBV19 and TRBJ2-7; 7 nucleotides match TRBD1. The CDR3 contains 14 residues. Trimming removed 4 bases from V and 1 base from J; junction bases left unmatched: 4. Per germline, CDR1 LNHDA and CDR2 SQIVND (reference sequence). The DNA of the CDR3 is TGTGCCAGTAGTACCTCAGGGGGTTCCTACGAGCAGTACTTC. As protein: CASSTSGGSYEQYF.

The chain recombines TRBV4-3 with TRBJ2-3, with 11 bases that match TRBD2. After removal of 1 base from V and 0 bases from J, the junction contained 0 bases not matched to a gene. Germline V lookup: CDR1 LGHNA, CDR2 YSLEER. This CDR3 spans 16 amino acids. The chain's CDR3 is CASSQGLAGSTDTQYF. The DNA of the CDR3 is TGCGCCAGCAGCCAAGGACTAGCGGGGAGCACAGATACGCAGTATTTT.

This clone was counted once. This chain connects TRBV28 to TRBJ2-7; 7 bases are a match to TRBD2. Germline V CDR1 and CDR2: MDHEN, SYDVKM. V was clipped by 1 base and J by 5 bases; unmatched bases: 8. The CDR3 length is 15 residues. CDR3 residues: CASSLYGGSPHEQYF. The CDR3 DNA follows: TGTGCCAGCAGTTTATATGGCGGGAGTCCGCACGAGCAGTACTTC.

The genes are TRBV11-2 and TRBJ1-1; maybe TRBD1 (6 bases). Trimming stripped 7 bases from V and 6 bases from J, with 24 bases between. Looked up from germline, CDR1 is SGHAT and CDR2 is FQNNGV. CDR3 size: 16 residues. CDR3: CASIRQDGGGGAEAFF. CDR3 sequence (DNA): TGTGCCAGCATACGACAGGATGGTGGTGGGGGGGCTGAAGCTTTCTTT.

The V gene is TRBV6-5, the J gene TRBJ1-1; 12 nucleotides align to TRBD1. Trimming took 5 bases from V and 1 from J; bases not matched to a gene: 2. The CDR3 runs to 15 residues. The germline gives CDR1 MNHEY, CDR2 SVGAGI. The CDR3 DNA reads TGTGCCAGCAGTAGGGGACAGGGGGCGAACACTGAAGCTTTCTTT. It encodes CASSRGQGANTEAFF.